The 10 T cell receptor beta chains reported below all come from one sample, sequenced in a study of OX40 agonist ivuxolimab in advanced cancers. Profiled with immunoSEQ multiplex PCR; TCRdb holds only in-frame clones, not every one. The sample consists of 95,000 to 100,000 clones, 70% to 85% of them appearing once. The specimen comprised CD4+ or CD8+ T cells sorted from blood, sampled in a trial of the OX40 agonist ivuxolimab. These receptors were collected from an adult with an advanced solid tumor such as melanoma, head and neck, liver or kidney cancer.

The chain links TRBV5-8 to TRBJ2-5, with D possibly TRBD2 on 6 matching bases. The CDR3 has 14 residues. Germline V gene data show CDR1 as SGHTS and CDR2 as YDEGEE. V was shortened by 0 bases and J by 2 bases, with 8 bases between the two germline ends. CDR3 amino acids: CASSLDGGQETQYF. DNA for the CDR3: TGTGCCAGCAGCTTGGACGGAGGGCAAGAGACCCAGTACTTC.

This chain connects TRBV7-9 to TRBJ2-7; D might be TRBD2 (5 bases). The CDR3 covers 14 residues. Trimming left V 5 bases short and J 5 bases short, with 16 bases between. Germline V gene data show CDR1 as SEHNR and CDR2 as FQNEAQ (reference sequence). CDR3 DNA sequence: TGTGCCAGCAGCCTCGGACTTCCCTCGGACGAGCAGTACTTC. Amino acids: CASSLGLPSDEQYF.

The CDR3 here is CASSVGQGNQPQHF. CDR3 DNA: TGTGCCAGCAGCGTAGGACAGGGGAATCAGCCCCAGCATTTT. The V gene is TRBV9, the J gene TRBJ1-5; the match to TRBD1 covers 8 bases. The CDR3 sequence is 14 residues long. Trimming cost V 0 bases and J 4 bases; bases outside gene matches: 0. Germline V gene sequence: CDR1 SGDLS, CDR2 YYNGEE.

The V call is TRBV27, the J call TRBJ1-4; 9 nucleotides agree with TRBD1. The CDR3 contains 19 residues. Germline CDR1 is MNHEY and CDR2 is SMNVEV (reference sequence). V lost 5 bases and J lost 7; bases outside the gene matches: 20. The CDR3 nucleotides are TGTGCCAGCAGTCCCCAGGGACAGGGCTATGGGGGTTTTGGTGAAAAACTGTTTTTT. This encodes CASSPQGQGYGGFGEKLFF.

V and J are TRBV2 and TRBJ2-1; 8 bases align to TRBD1. J gave up 4 bases and V 7 bases, and 6 bases lay outside the gene matches. This CDR3 has 14 amino acids. Germline-derived CDR1 and CDR2 are SNHLY and FYNNEI. DNA for the CDR3: TGTGCCAGCATAAAGACAGGGGATTACAATGAGCAGTTCTTC. Translated: CASIKTGDYNEQFF. Full variable domain (outside the CDR3, taken from reference TRBV2 and TRBJ2-1): EPEVTQTPSHQVTQMGQEVILRCVPISNHLYFYWYRQILGQKVEFLVSFYNNEISEKSEIFDDQFSVERPDGSNFTLKIRSTKLEDSAMYFCASIKTGDYNEQFFGPGTRLTVL.

V gene TRBV27 combines with J gene TRBJ1-6; D is unresolved. V lost 3 bases, J lost 9 bases, and 6 bases lay in between. Germline CDR1 MNHEY, CDR2 SMNVEV (reference sequence). This CDR3 region has 12 residues. The CDR3 reads CASSFLASPLHF. The CDR3 nucleotides read TGTGCCAGCAGTTTCTTAGCTTCACCCCTCCACTTT.

This chain uses TRBV12-5 with TRBJ1-5; 7 bases line up with TRBD1. The germline gives CDR1 LGHNT, CDR2 FRNRAP. V shed 5 bases and J 4 bases; nucleotides not matched to a gene: 5. The CDR3 spans 14 residues. The CDR3 sequence: CASGGRGWNQPQHF. The CDR3 nucleotides read TGTGCTAGTGGTGGCAGGGGGTGGAATCAGCCCCAGCATTTT.

The chain joins TRBV7-2 to TRBJ2-7; 16 nucleotides line up with TRBD2. V lost 4 bases, J lost 7 bases, and 4 bases stayed unmatched. Germline assignment: CDR1 SGHTA and CDR2 FQGNSA. The CDR3 has 15 amino acids. CDR3 residues: CASSSGLAGGGEQYF. The CDR3 DNA is TGTGCCAGCAGCTCGGGACTAGCGGGAGGGGGGGAGCAGTACTTC.

The rearrangement joins TRBV13 to TRBJ2-3, with TRBD2 matching over 13 bases. CDR3 length: 19 residues. V trimming: 3 bases; J trimming: 3 bases; junction bases outside the gene matches: 12. Germline CDR1 and CDR2: PRHDT and FYEKMQ (reference sequence). The CDR3 sequence is CASSFGLAGVGIITDTQYF. DNA of the CDR3: TGTGCCAGCAGCTTCGGACTAGCGGGAGTCGGAATCATTACAGATACGCAGTATTTT.

The genes are TRBV7-2 and TRBJ1-2; the D is unclear. Trimming took off 4 bases at V and 2 bases at J, with 8 bases between the two ends. Germline CDR1 SGHTA, CDR2 FQGNSA. The CDR3 has 13 residues. The CDR3 DNA reads TGTGCCAGCAGCTACCCCAGAAACTATGGCTACACCTTC. It is translated as CASSYPRNYGYTF.